This is a list of T cell receptor beta chains from one sample in a study of cytotoxic CD8 clonotypes in ibrutinib-treated CLL. Profiled with immunoSEQ multiplex PCR; TCRdb holds only in-frame clones, not every one. Among approximately 190,000 clones, about 75% were seen once, and the ten largest hold about 6.4%. The specimen comprised PBMCs, sampled after 12 months of ibrutinib treatment. All receptors come from a human donor with chronic lymphocytic leukemia. CDR3s include the opening cysteine and the closing phenylalanine or tryptophan. A D gene is named only where the DNA matches it firmly. Where a row states a size, it is once, few, many or the class of an expanded clone; other rows omit it.

>NA|11|TRBJ2-7|NA|TRBV11-3
TGTGCCAGCAGCGACTCCTACGAGCAGTACTTC
CASSDSYEQYF
>NA|15|TRBJ2-5|TRBD1|TRBV7-9
TGTGCCAGCAGCTCCGACAGGGGGGGTGGAGAGACCCAGTACTTC
CASSSDRGGGETQYF
>once|17|TRBJ1-2|TRBD1|TRBV5-1
TGCGCCAGCAGCTTGTCCCTGCGCGGGACAGGGAACTATGGCTACACCTTC
CASSLSLRGTGNYGYTF
>NA|14|TRBJ1-2|TRBD1|TRBV7-6
TGTGCCAGCAGCCAAGGAGGGGGCCACTATGGCTACACCTTC
CASSQGGGHYGYTF
>NA|15|TRBJ2-7|NA|TRBV7-2
TGTGCCAGCAGCTTAGAACAGGGTATCTCCTACGAGCAGTACTTC
CASSLEQGISYEQYF
>NA|17|TRBJ2-1|NA|TRBV4-3
TGCGCCAGCAGCCAAGATCTAAGTAGCGGAGGGAACAATGAGCAGTTCTTC
CASSQDLSSGGNNEQFF
>few|14|TRBJ1-5|NA|TRBV12-2
TGTGCAAGTCGCTCAATCTCGGGGTCGCAGCCCCAGCATTTT
CASRSISGSQPQHF
>NA|15|TRBJ2-7|NA|TRBV5-8
TGTGCCAGCAGCTTGGATTGGGAAAGCTCCTACGAGCAGTACTTC
CASSLDWESSYEQYF
>NA|15|TRBJ2-5|TRBD1|TRBV6-6
TGTGCCAGCAGTATGCCAGGACAGGTTAAAGGGACCCAGTACTTC
CASSMPGQVKGTQYF
>few|16|TRBJ2-2|NA|TRBV30
TGTGCCTGGAGTCCCTCCGGCAGAACGAACACCGGGGAGCTGTTTTTT
CAWSPSGRTNTGELFF
>NA|13|TRBJ2-5|NA|TRBV18
TGTGCCAGCTCACCGGGGATAAAAGAGACCCAGTACTTC
CASSPGIKETQYF
>NA|16|TRBJ2-6|NA|TRBV18
TGTGCCAGCTCACCACAGGGTAACTCTGGGGCCAACGTCCTGACTTTC
CASSPQGNSGANVLTF
>NA|18|TRBJ2-3|NA|TRBV11-1
TGTGCCAGCAGCTTAGCATCTCATCTGGCAGGGGGCACAGATACGCAGTATTTT
CASSLASHLAGGTDTQYF
>NA|15|TRBJ2-7|TRBD2|TRBV6-4
TGTGCCAGCAGTGCCGCTAGCGGAGGGGCCTACGAGCAGTACTTC
CASSAASGGAYEQYF
>once|14|TRBJ2-3|TRBD2|TRBV29-1
TGCAGCGGGACCGGACTAGCGGGAGTGGATACGCAGTATTTT
CSGTGLAGVDTQYF
>many|15|TRBJ2-1|TRBD1|TRBV5-1
TGCGCCAGCAGCCAAGTCGGGACAGGCTACAATGAGCAGTTCTTC
CASSQVGTGYNEQFF
>NA|13|TRBJ1-1|NA|TRBV18
TGTGCCAGCTCACTAACGACAGCCCCTGAAGCTTTCTTT
CASSLTTAPEAFF
>NA|16|TRBJ1-2|NA|TRBV19
TGTGCCAGTTCCCTTATTTCTTTCCAGGGCAACTATGGCTACACCTTC
CASSLISFQGNYGYTF
>once|21|TRBJ2-2|TRBD1|TRBV4-1
TGCGCCAGCAGCCAACCCCCTTTTCGGGACAGGGGGCGTAATCACACCGGGGAGCTGTTTTTT
CASSQPPFRDRGRNHTGELFF
>NA|14|TRBJ2-5|TRBD1|TRBV29-1
TGCAGCGGGACCGGGACAGGGGCCCTCGGGACCCAGTACTTC
CSGTGTGALGTQYF
>NA|13|TRBJ1-2|TRBD1|TRBV2
TGTGCCAGCACCAGGACAGGGAACTATGGCTACACCTTC
CASTRTGNYGYTF
>few|14|TRBJ1-5|NA|TRBV9
TGTGCCAGCAGCAAAGATGGAGGGGCGTTGGCCCAGCATTTT
CASSKDGGALAQHF
>NA|13|TRBJ1-1|NA|TRBV27
TGTGCCAGCAGTTTAAAACTGGGCACTGAAGCTTTCTTT
CASSLKLGTEAFF
>NA|17|TRBJ2-3|TRBD2|TRBV4-2
TGTGCCAGCAGCCAAAGACTAGCGGGAGGGAACACAGATACGCAGTATTTT
CASSQRLAGGNTDTQYF
>NA|14|TRBJ2-7|NA|TRBV19
TGTGCCAGTAGTATTGTTCAGGGAGGCTACGAGCAGTACTTC
CASSIVQGGYEQYF
>once|16|TRBJ2-3|TRBD2|TRBV4-1
TGCGCCAGCAGCCAAGGACGGGGGGTCCGCACAGATACGCAGTATTTT
CASSQGRGVRTDTQYF
>once|14|TRBJ2-7|NA|TRBV21-1
TGTGCCAGCACACCGACAGGAGGCTCCTACGAGCAGTACTTC
CASTPTGGSYEQYF
>once|12|TRBJ2-1|NA|TRBV6-6
TGTGCCAGCAGTAGACAGGAATCTGAGCAGTTCTTC
CASSRQESEQFF
>NA|12|TRBJ1-4|NA|TRBV28
TGTGCCAGCTGGGGGAGGAATGAAAAACTGTTTTTT
CASWGRNEKLFF
>NA|13|TRBJ1-1|NA|TRBV5-1
TGCGCCAGCAGCTTGTGGGGGGACACTGAAGCTTTCTTT
CASSLWGDTEAFF
>once|13|TRBJ2-4|NA|TRBV5-6
TGTGCCAGCGGAACCGGGACATTTAACATTCAGTACTTC
CASGTGTFNIQYF
>NA|13|TRBJ1-2|NA|TRBV2
TGTGCCAGCAGTGATCAAGTAAACTATGGCTACACCTTC
CASSDQVNYGYTF
>NA|15|TRBJ1-5|NA|TRBV28
TGTGCCAGCAGTTTAGGGACGGCCCCTAGAGTGACCCAGCATTTT
CASSLGTAPRVTQHF
>NA|14|TRBJ1-3|NA|TRBV6-1
TGTGCCAGCAGTGACCCAGGGTTGGAAAACACCATATATTTT
CASSDPGLENTIYF
>NA|16|TRBJ1-1|TRBD1|TRBV5-5
TGTGCCAGCAGCTTGGCCGCACAGGGGTCGGGAACTGAAGCTTTCTTT
CASSLAAQGSGTEAFF
>NA|14|TRBJ2-2|NA|TRBV6-6
TGTGCCAGCAGTTACGCCTCATTCGGGCGGGAGCTGTTTTTT
CASSYASFGRELFF
>NA|14|TRBJ1-1|TRBD1|TRBV30
TGTGCCAGCCGACAGGGCTCCGTGGGCACTGAAGCTTTCTTT
CASRQGSVGTEAFF
>once|12|TRBJ2-5|NA|TRBV5-5
TGTGCCAGCTCCCGGGGTGGGGAGACCCAGTACTTC
CASSRGGETQYF
>NA|13|TRBJ1-5|NA|TRBV7-2
TGTGCCAGCAGCTTTGGGCCGAATCAGCCCCAGCATTTT
CASSFGPNQPQHF
>NA|14|TRBJ1-4|TRBD1|TRBV6-5
TGTGCCAGCAGTCCCGGACAGGGTAATGAAAAACTGTTTTTT
CASSPGQGNEKLFF
>few|14|TRBJ1-1|NA|TRBV4-1
TGCGCCAGCAGCCCCCAACAGGGAGTTACTGAAGCTTTCTTT
CASSPQQGVTEAFF
>once|18|TRBJ1-1|NA|TRBV14
TGTGCCAGCAGCCCTCACGCAGGGCAGATTTTTGGTTTCACTGAAGCTTTCTTT
CASSPHAGQIFGFTEAFF
>NA|15|TRBJ1-2|NA|TRBV25-1
TGTGCCAGCAGTGAATGGGGGCTAACTAACTATGGCTACACCTTC
CASSEWGLTNYGYTF
>NA|15|TRBJ1-2|NA|TRBV19
TGTGCCAGTGGAAAATCGACGGACAGATACTATGGCTACACCTTC
CASGKSTDRYYGYTF
>NA|14|TRBJ2-5|TRBD2|TRBV9
TGTGCCAGCAGCAAAACTAGCGGAATGGAGACCCAGTACTTC
CASSKTSGMETQYF